These 27 T cell receptor beta chains were all obtained from the same sample, sequenced in a study of breast tumors, draining lymph nodes, adjacent tissues. Breast cancer patients provided tissue from their axillary draining lymph nodes. A single record per CDR3 protein comes from TCRdb applying MiXCR to the multiplex PCR reads. The sample yields approximately 280,000 distinct CDR3 sequences, 30% to 35% seen once. The sample comprised axillary lymph node tissue. These receptors originate from a female donor with breast cancer. Some clones in this sample may be carry-over from other donors' samples.

This clonotype was seen ten or more times. J is TRBJ1-5 and V is TRBV20-1; no clear D. Germline lookup yields CDR1 DFQATT and CDR2 SNEGSKA (reference sequence). Trimming shortened V by 3 bases and J by 3 bases, and 9 bases separated the two germline ends. The CDR3 is 13 amino acids. The CDR3 DNA reads TGCAGTGCTAGTGGACCTACCAATCAGCCCCAGCATTTT. Translated: CSASGPTNQPQHF.

For this clonotype: This may be a read error: a much more frequent sequence differs by one nucleotide. The V and J genes are TRBV5-1 and TRBJ2-7, with D maybe TRBD2 (7 bases). This CDR3 spans 15 amino acids. Germline V gene lookup returns CDR1 SGHRS and CDR2 YFSETQ. The DNA of the CDR3 is TGTGCCGGCAGCCGAAGGGGGGGACTTGCCTACGAGCAGTACTTC. Protein: CAGSRRGGLAYEQYF.

In this sample, this clonotype turned up many times. The rearrangement uses TRBV11-2 and TRBJ2-5; D uncertain. Germline V gene data show CDR1 as SGHAT and CDR2 as FQNNGV. V shed 5 bases and J shed 4 bases, with 8 bases lying between them. This CDR3 is 12 amino acids long. CDR3 coding DNA: TGTGCCAGCAGCGCCCTAGGAGAGACCCAGTACTTC. Translated: CASSALGETQYF.

To note about this clonotype: Since the CDR3 does not end with the conserved phenylalanine or tryptophan, this likely comes from a read error. The V gene is TRBV7-9, the J gene TRBJ2-1; a weak D match, TRBD2 (5 bases). CDR3 length: 17 residues. Germline-derived CDR1 and CDR2 are SEHNR and FQNEAQ (reference sequence). The CDR3 sequence is CASSLDSGIGSYSEQFL. CDR3 DNA: TGTGCCAGCAGCTTAGATTCGGGAATCGGGTCCTACAGTGAGCAGTTCCTC.

In this sample, this clonotype turned up many times. This chain's CDR3 is CASSIGPSNQPQHF. The DNA of the CDR3 is TGTGCCAGTAGTATCGGTCCCAGCAATCAGCCCCAGCATTTT. V usage is TRBV19 and J usage is TRBJ1-5; D is undetermined. Germline CDR1 reads LNHDA; CDR2 reads SQIVND (reference sequence). The CDR3 loop spans 14 amino acids. The V gene lost 3 bases and the J gene lost 1 base, with 7 bases spanning the gap.

This clonotype occurred many times. The V call is TRBV4-2, the J call TRBJ2-3, with D possibly being TRBD2 (6 bases). The germline V and J ends were trimmed by 0 bases and 4 bases, with 11 bases remaining between them. The CDR3 length is 15 residues. Germline CDR1 LGHNA, CDR2 YNFKEQ. The CDR3 DNA reads TGTGCCAGCAGCCAAGAGGGGAGGTTTTCAGATACGCAGTATTTT. Amino acids: CASSQEGRFSDTQYF.

This clonotype was counted many times. The chain joins TRBV6-4 to TRBJ2-5; 9 positions match TRBD2. Losses at the gene ends were 1 base for V and 4 bases for J; bases not matched to a gene: 10. Germline assignment: CDR1 MRHNA and CDR2 SNTAGT. The CDR3 length is 17 residues. The CDR3 reads CASSDYSHTSGSETQYF. The DNA of the CDR3 is TGTGCCAGCAGTGACTACTCCCATACTAGCGGGTCAGAGACCCAGTACTTC.

This clonotype was detected many times. The V call is TRBV3-1, the J call TRBJ2-5, with TRBD1 matching over 8 bases. Germline assignment: CDR1 LGHDT and CDR2 YNNKEL (reference sequence). The CDR3 spans 14 residues. With V trimmed by 0 bases and J by 4 bases, 1 base remained unmatched. CDR3 nucleotides: TGTGCCAGCAGCCAAGACAGGGGGCGAGAGACCCAGTACTTC. It encodes CASSQDRGRETQYF.

The table lists this clonotype with many counts. V and J are TRBV7-9 and TRBJ2-7; 12 bases match TRBD1. Trimming removed 5 bases from V and 5 bases from J; junction bases left unmatched: 7. The CDR3 sequence is 15 residues long. Germline-derived CDR1 and CDR2 are SEHNR and FQNEAQ (reference sequence). This chain's CDR3 is CASSVSGTGGHEQYF. As DNA, the CDR3 is TGTGCCAGCAGCGTTTCCGGGACAGGGGGCCACGAGCAGTACTTC.

This clonotype was observed at least ten times. The chain couples TRBV5-5 to TRBJ2-2, with 14 bases aligning to TRBD2. J gave up 5 bases and V 3 bases, and 12 bases lay outside the gene matches. CDR3 size: 19 residues. The V gene's germline CDR1 is SGHKS and CDR2 YYEKEE (reference sequence). The CDR3 here is CASSWGLAGEGRGTGELFF. CDR3 bases: TGTGCCAGCAGCTGGGGACTAGCGGGAGAGGGGCGGGGGACCGGGGAGCTGTTTTTT.

This clonotype was found many times. The genes are TRBV7-9 and TRBJ1-5; possibly TRBD1 for D (5 bases). Trimming removed 3 bases at V and 2 bases at J, with 11 bases between. The CDR3 length is 15 residues. CDR1 is SEHNR, CDR2 FQNEAQ, per germline (reference sequence). In nucleotides, the CDR3 is TGTGCCAGCAGCTTCGGGGGAGCGGGCAATCAGCCCCAGCATTTT. Protein: CASSFGGAGNQPQHF.

This clonotype was counted at least ten times. The V call is TRBV7-9, the J call TRBJ2-7, with 13 bases identical to TRBD2. The length of the CDR3 is 16 residues. V dropped 6 bases and J dropped 4; count of bases not matched to a gene: 9. Germline CDR1 and CDR2: SEHNR and FQNEAQ (reference sequence). CDR3 sequence reads: CASSWTSGSVGYEQYF. For the CDR3, the DNA is TGTGCCAGCAGTTGGACTAGCGGGAGCGTTGGGTACGAGCAGTACTTC.

This clonotype occurred once. The V call is TRBV24-1, the J call TRBJ2-3; D is perhaps TRBD2 (6 bases). Trimming cost V 9 bases and J 2 bases, with 17 bases left between them. CDR1 is KGHDR and CDR2 is SFDVKD in the germline V gene. The CDR3 is made up of 15 amino acids. The CDR3 sequence: CATGEGAGLTDTQYF. The CDR3 DNA reads as TGTGCCACCGGAGAAGGGGCGGGGCTCACAGATACGCAGTATTTT.

This chain links TRBV7-3 with TRBJ2-2; 15 bases match TRBD2. The germline V gene has CDR1 SGHTA and CDR2 FQGTGA. The CDR3 is 18 residues long. V lost 6 bases, J lost 9 bases, and 14 bases stayed unmatched. CDR3 residues: CASSLPGLAGGPARELFF. The CDR3 DNA reads as TGTGCCAGCAGTCTCCCCGGACTAGCGGGAGGGCCCGCCCGGGAGCTGTTTTTT. Drawing the rest from reference TRBV7-3 and TRBJ2-2, the complete variable domain is GAGVSQTPSNKVTEKGKYVELRCDPISGHTALYWYRQSLGQGPEFLIYFQGTGAADDSGLPNDRFFAVRPEGSVSTLKIQRTERGDSAVYLCASSLPGLAGGPARELFFGEGSRLTVL.

This clonotype was counted many times. CDR3 sequence: CAWSVGRGQSIYF. CDR3 in DNA: TGTGCCTGGAGTGTGGGCAGGGGCCAGTCCATATATTTT. The chain recombines TRBV30 with TRBJ1-3; D possibly corresponds to TRBD1 (6 bases). Germline CDR1 is GTSNPN and CDR2 is SVGIG (reference sequence). Trimming left V 0 bases short and J 11 bases short, with 14 bases between. The CDR3 loop spans 13 amino acids.

The chain has TRBV10-1 and TRBJ2-1; D remains ambiguous. From germline, CDR1 is WNHNN and CDR2 SYGVQD (reference sequence). V lost 8 bases and J 4 bases, leaving 12 bases between the germline ends. The CDR3 runs to 13 residues. This CDR3 reads CASGRSEYNEQFF. The CDR3 DNA reads TGCGCCAGCGGACGCAGCGAATACAATGAGCAGTTCTTC.

At least ten counts were recorded for this clonotype. This sequence joins TRBV20-1 and TRBJ2-1; D remains ambiguous. The CDR3 consists of 15 residues. The germline V gene encodes CDR1 DFQATT and CDR2 SNEGSKA (reference sequence). V shed 0 bases and J shed 4 bases, with 13 bases lying between them. The CDR3 DNA is TGCAGTGCTAGAGATTTACAGAAAGTTTACAATGAGCAGTTCTTC. Translated, it gives CSARDLQKVYNEQFF.

This clonotype was counted ten times or more. The V and J genes are TRBV5-1 and TRBJ1-5; D might be TRBD1 (6 bases). V lost 0 bases and J lost 5, with 15 bases in between. This CDR3 spans 16 amino acids. Germline CDR1 reads SGHRS; CDR2 reads YFSETQ. In DNA form, the CDR3 reads TGCGCCAGCAGCTTGGACGGTCGGGCAGGGGATCAGCCCCAGCATTTT. Its translation: CASSLDGRAGDQPQHF.

V gene TRBV5-4 combines with J gene TRBJ2-6; D is ambiguous. Germline values: CDR1 SGHNT, CDR2 YYREEE (reference sequence). Trimming took 2 bases from V and 0 from J, leaving 6 bases between them. The CDR3 is made up of 15 amino acids. CDR3 residues: CASSLWRSGANVLTF. CDR3 nucleotide sequence: TGTGCCAGCAGCTTATGGCGCTCTGGGGCCAACGTCCTGACTTTC.

In its sample, this clonotype was seen many times. This chain links TRBV9 with TRBJ2-1; D possibly matches TRBD1 or TRBD2 (5 bases each). The CDR3 consists of 13 residues. Germline assignment: CDR1 SGDLS and CDR2 YYNGEE. V lost 7 bases to trimming and J lost 0 bases, with 8 bases between them. The CDR3 protein is CASGAGSYNEQFF. CDR3 nucleotide sequence: TGTGCCAGCGGGGCGGGCTCCTACAATGAGCAGTTCTTC.

This clonotype was observed at least ten times. The gene calls are TRBV4-3 and TRBJ2-2; possible D gene TRBD2, 6 bases. From germline, CDR1 is LGHNA and CDR2 YSLEER. Trimming removed 1 base from V and 1 base from J, with 10 bases in between. The CDR3 totals 16 residues. This chain's CDR3 is CASSQVVGGNTGELFF. The CDR3 DNA reads as TGCGCCAGCAGCCAAGTCGTGGGGGGGAACACCGGGGAGCTGTTTTTT.

This clonotype showed up just a few times. DNA for the CDR3: TGTGCCAGCAGCGGTACAGGGGCCGAGCAGTTCTTC. Its translation: CASSGTGAEQFF. This chain uses TRBV5-8 with TRBJ2-1; 7 nucleotides line up with TRBD1. There are 12 residues in the CDR3. The trim removed 4 bases at V and 10 bases at J, leaving 5 bases unmatched. CDR1 and CDR2 from the germline V gene are SGHTS and YDEGEE.

This clonotype was seen at least ten times. The chain is built from TRBV29-1 and TRBJ2-3; 9 nucleotides line up with TRBD2. The V gene end was trimmed by 8 bases and the J gene end by 1 base; junction bases not matched to a gene: 7. CDR3 length: 14 amino acids. Germline-derived CDR1 and CDR2 are SQVTM and ANQGSEA. DNA for the CDR3: TGCAGCTCCGCCGGCGGGAGGGGCACAGATACGCAGTATTTT. This sequence encodes CSSAGGRGTDTQYF.

Only a few counts were recorded for this clonotype. The chain links TRBV28 to TRBJ2-7, with 7 bases identical to TRBD1. The germline gives CDR1 MDHEN, CDR2 SYDVKM. V dropped 5 bases and J dropped 4; count of bases not matched to a gene: 11. The CDR3 length is 15 residues. CDR3 bases: TGTGCCAGCAGTCATCGGGGACAGTTGGGTTACGAGCAGTACTTC. Its protein is CASSHRGQLGYEQYF.

V usage is TRBV6-2 or TRBV6-3 and J usage is TRBJ2-5, with D maybe TRBD1 (6 bases). V lost 4 bases to trimming and J lost 2 bases, with 11 bases between them. The CDR3 covers 14 residues. The germline V gene has CDR1 MNHEY and CDR2 SVGEGT. CDR3 DNA: TGTGCCAGCAGTTCACGGACAGTACAAGAGACCCAGTACTTC. Encoded protein: CASSSRTVQETQYF.

This clonotype was picked up a small number of times. Relative to the germline gene, one junction end is altered; a read error may explain this. The CDR3 nucleotides are TGCAGTGCTGGAGATCTAGAGGGGTACACAGATACGCAGTATTTC. It specifies CSAGDLEGYTDTQYF. The chain couples TRBV20-1 to TRBJ2-3, with D perhaps being TRBD1 or TRBD2 (5 bases each). CDR1 is DFQATT and CDR2 is SNEGSKA in the germline V gene (reference sequence). This CDR3 is built from 15 residues.

V usage is TRBV10-3 and J usage is TRBJ1-1, with TRBD1 matching over 7 bases. Germline V gene data show CDR1 as ENHRY and CDR2 as SYGVKD. The CDR3 consists of 14 residues. V gave up 6 bases and J gave up 1 base; unmatched junction bases: 5. The CDR3 is CAIRTGTRNTEAFF. CDR3 bases: TGTGCCATCAGGACAGGGACAAGGAACACTGAAGCTTTCTTT.